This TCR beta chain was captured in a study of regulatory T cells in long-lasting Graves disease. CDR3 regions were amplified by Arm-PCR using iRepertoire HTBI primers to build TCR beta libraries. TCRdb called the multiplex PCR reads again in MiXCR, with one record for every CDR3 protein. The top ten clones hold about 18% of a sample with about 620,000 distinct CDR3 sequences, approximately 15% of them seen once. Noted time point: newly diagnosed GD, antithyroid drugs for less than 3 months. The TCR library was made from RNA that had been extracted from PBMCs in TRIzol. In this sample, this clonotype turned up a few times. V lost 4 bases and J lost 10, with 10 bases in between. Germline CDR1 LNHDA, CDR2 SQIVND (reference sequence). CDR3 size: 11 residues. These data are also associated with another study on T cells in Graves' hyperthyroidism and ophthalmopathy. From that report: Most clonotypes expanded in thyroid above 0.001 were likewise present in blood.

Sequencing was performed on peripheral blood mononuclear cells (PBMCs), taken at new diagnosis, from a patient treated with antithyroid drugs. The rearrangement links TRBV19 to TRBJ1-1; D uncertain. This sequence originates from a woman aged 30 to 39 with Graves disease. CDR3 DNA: TGTGCCAGTAGTAAGACTAAAACAGCTTTCTTT. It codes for CASSKTKTAFF. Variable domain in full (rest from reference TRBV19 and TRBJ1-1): DGGITQSPKYLFRKEGQNVTLSCEQNLNHDAMYWYRQDPGQGLRLIYYSQIVNDFQKGDIAEGYSVSREKKESFPLTVTSAQKNPTAFYLCASSKTKTAFFGQGTRLTVV.